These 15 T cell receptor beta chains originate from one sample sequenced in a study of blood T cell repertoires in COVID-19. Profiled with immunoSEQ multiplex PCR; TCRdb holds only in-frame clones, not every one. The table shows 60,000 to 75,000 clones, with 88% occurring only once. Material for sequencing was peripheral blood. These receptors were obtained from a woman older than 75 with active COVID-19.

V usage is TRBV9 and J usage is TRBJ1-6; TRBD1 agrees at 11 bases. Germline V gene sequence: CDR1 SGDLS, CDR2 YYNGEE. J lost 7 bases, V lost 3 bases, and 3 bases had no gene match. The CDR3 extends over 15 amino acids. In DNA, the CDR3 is TGTGCCAGCAGCGCCGGGACAGGGGGGAATTCACCCCTCCACTTT. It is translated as CASSAGTGGNSPLHF.

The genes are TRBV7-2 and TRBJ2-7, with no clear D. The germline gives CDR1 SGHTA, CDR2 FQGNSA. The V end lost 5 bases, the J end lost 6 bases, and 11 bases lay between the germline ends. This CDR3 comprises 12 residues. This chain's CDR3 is CASSPQHFEQYF. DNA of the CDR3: TGTGCCAGCAGCCCCCAACATTTCGAGCAGTACTTC.

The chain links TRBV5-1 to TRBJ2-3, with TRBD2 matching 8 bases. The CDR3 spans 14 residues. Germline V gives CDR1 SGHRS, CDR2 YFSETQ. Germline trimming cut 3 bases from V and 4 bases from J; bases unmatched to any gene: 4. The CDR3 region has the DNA TGCGCCAGCAGCTCGGGGGGGCCCGCAGATACGCAGTATTTT. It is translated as CASSSGGPADTQYF.

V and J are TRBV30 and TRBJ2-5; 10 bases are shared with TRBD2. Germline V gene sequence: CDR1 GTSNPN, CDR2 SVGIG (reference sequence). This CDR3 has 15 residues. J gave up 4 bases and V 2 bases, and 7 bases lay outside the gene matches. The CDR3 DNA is TGTGCCTGGAGTACGAGCGGGGGGGCCGGAGAGACCCAGTACTTC. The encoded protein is CAWSTSGGAGETQYF.

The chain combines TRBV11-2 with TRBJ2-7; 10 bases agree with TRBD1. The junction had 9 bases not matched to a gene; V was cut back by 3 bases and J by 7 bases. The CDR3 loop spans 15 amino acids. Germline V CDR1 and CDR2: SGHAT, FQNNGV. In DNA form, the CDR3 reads TGTGCCAGCAGCTTCGCCGGGACAGGGGCGGGAGAGCAGTACTTC. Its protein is CASSFAGTGAGEQYF.

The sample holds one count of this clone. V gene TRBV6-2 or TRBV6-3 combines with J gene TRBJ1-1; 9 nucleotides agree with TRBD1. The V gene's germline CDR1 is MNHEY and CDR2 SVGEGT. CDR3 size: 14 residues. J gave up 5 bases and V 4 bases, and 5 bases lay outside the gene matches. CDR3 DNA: TGTGCCAGCAGTTTCCGGACAGGGGAGACTGAAGCTTTCTTT. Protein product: CASSFRTGETEAFF.

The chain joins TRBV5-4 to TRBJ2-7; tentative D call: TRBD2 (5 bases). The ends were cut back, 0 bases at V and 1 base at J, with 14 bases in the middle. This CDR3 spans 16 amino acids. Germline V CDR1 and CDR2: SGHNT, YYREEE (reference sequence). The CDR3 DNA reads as TGTGCCAGCAGCTTGGCGGCGTCATCGGGGTCCTACGAGCAGTACTTC. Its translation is CASSLAASSGSYEQYF.

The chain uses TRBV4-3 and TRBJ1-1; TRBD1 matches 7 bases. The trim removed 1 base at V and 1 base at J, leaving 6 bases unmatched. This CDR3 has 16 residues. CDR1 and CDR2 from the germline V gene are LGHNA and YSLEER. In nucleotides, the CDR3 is TGCGCCAGCAGCCAAGCCAGGGGGGACGGGAACACTGAAGCTTTCTTT. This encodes CASSQARGDGNTEAFF.

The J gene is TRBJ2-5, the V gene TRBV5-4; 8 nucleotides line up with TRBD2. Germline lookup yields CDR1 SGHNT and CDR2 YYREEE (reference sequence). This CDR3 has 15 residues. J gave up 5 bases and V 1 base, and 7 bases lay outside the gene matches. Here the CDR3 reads CASSLSRGGLETQYF. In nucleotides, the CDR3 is TGTGCCAGCAGCTTGAGTCGGGGGGGCCTTGAGACCCAGTACTTC.

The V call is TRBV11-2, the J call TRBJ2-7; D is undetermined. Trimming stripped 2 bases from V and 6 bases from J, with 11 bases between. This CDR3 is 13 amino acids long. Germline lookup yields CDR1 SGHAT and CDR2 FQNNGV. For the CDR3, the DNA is TGTGCCAGCAGCTTAAGGCTAGACCGCGAGCAGTACTTC. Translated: CASSLRLDREQYF.

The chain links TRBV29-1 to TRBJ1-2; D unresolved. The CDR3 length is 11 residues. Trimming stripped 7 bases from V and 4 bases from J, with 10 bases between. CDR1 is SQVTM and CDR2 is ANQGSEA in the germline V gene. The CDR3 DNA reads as TGCAGCGCCAGTGGCCCCTATGGCTACACCTTC. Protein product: CSASGPYGYTF.

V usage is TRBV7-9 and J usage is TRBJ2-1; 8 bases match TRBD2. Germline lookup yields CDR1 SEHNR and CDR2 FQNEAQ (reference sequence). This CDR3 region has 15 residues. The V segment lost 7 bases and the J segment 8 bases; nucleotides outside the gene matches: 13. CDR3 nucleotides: TGTGCCAGCACCGCCTCCCAGCGGGGGACGTATGAGCAGTTCTTC. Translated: CASTASQRGTYEQFF.

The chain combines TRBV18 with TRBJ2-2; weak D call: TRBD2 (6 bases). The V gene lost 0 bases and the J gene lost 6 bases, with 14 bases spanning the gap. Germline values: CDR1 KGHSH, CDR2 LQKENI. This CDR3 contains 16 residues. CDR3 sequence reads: CASSPPGLRTSGELFF. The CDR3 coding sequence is TGTGCCAGCTCACCACCGGGACTCAGAACTTCCGGGGAGCTGTTTTTT.

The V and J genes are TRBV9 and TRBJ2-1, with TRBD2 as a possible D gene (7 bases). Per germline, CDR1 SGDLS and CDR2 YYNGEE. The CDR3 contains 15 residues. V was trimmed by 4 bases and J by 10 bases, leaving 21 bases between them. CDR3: CASSPGGRGRKEQFF. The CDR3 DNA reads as TGTGCCAGCAGCCCTGGGGGGAGGGGGAGAAAGGAGCAGTTCTTC.

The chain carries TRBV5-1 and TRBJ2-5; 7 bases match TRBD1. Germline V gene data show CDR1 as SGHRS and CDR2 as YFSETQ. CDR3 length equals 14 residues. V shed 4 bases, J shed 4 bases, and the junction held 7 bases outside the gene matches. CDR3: CASSLPTGRETQYF. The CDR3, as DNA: TGCGCCAGCAGCCTCCCGACAGGGCGAGAGACCCAGTACTTC.